The 28 T cell receptor beta chains given below trace back to one sample, sequenced in a study of blood T cell repertoires in COVID-19. Clones were sequenced by immunoSEQ multiplex PCR, and TCRdb holds only the in-frame ones, with some missing. In the table there are approximately 260,000 clones, 65% to 90% of which are singletons. Sequenced input: peripheral blood. All receptors come from a woman older than 75 with active or convalescent COVID-19.

J is TRBJ2-2 and V is TRBV19; D is unclear. Germline loops: CDR1 LNHDA, CDR2 SQIVND (reference sequence). The CDR3 is made up of 14 amino acids. V lost 2 bases and J lost 1, with 5 bases in between. The CDR3 coding sequence is TGTGCCAGTAGTATAAACAAGAACACCGGGGAGCTGTTTTTT. Translated, it gives CASSINKNTGELFF.

This clone appeared many times. The V and J genes are TRBV28 and TRBJ1-5; D is ambiguous. CDR3 length equals 17 residues. The ends were cut back, 7 bases at V and 2 bases at J, with 21 bases in the middle. Germline V CDR1 and CDR2: MDHEN, SYDVKM. In DNA, the CDR3 is TGTGCCAGCACTGAAAATTTCTCGCCGGTGGGCAATCAGCCCCAGCATTTT. Its translation: CASTENFSPVGNQPQHF.

This chain uses TRBV30 with TRBJ1-5; D perhaps matches TRBD1 (5 bases). With 1 base removed from V and 5 bases from J, the gap between germline ends came to 9 bases. The germline V gene encodes CDR1 GTSNPN and CDR2 SVGIG (reference sequence). The length of the CDR3 is 13 residues. CDR3 bases: TGTGCCTGGAGTGAGGGGTTGGATCAGCCCCAGCATTTT. The encoded protein is CAWSEGLDQPQHF.

The V and J genes are TRBV27 and TRBJ1-5; 9 positions match TRBD1. The CDR3 length is 14 residues. Trimming at V came to 6 bases and at J to 6 bases, leaving 6 bases not matched to a gene. Looked up from germline, CDR1 is MNHEY and CDR2 is SMNVEV (reference sequence). This CDR3 is CASRLQGASQPQHF. DNA of the CDR3: TGTGCCAGCAGACTACAGGGGGCCAGTCAGCCCCAGCATTTT.

The chain uses TRBV7-9 and TRBJ1-2, with D uncertain. The ends were cut back, 1 base at V and 4 bases at J, with 7 bases in the middle. Germline V gene data show CDR1 as SEHNR and CDR2 as FQNEAQ (reference sequence). This CDR3 contains 13 residues. CDR3 nucleotide sequence: TGTGCCAGCAGCTTAGGAGGCTTCTATGGCTACACCTTC. Encoded protein: CASSLGGFYGYTF.

The chain employs TRBV4-1 and TRBJ2-3; D perhaps matches TRBD1 (6 bases). Germline V gene data show CDR1 as MGHRA and CDR2 as YSYEKL. The CDR3 is 16 residues long. V was pared by 2 bases and J by 1 base, with 13 bases between. CDR3 sequence (DNA): TGCGCCAGCAGCCAATCAGGGGTTTCGGGCACAGATACGCAGTATTTT. Residues: CASSQSGVSGTDTQYF.

This chain joins TRBV21-1 and TRBJ2-7; TRBD2 was called by the table and not checked on the DNA. TRBV21-1 is tagged as a pseudogene. The CDR3 totals 14 residues. The chain's CDR3 is CASSKVVRSYEQYF. As DNA, the CDR3 is TGTGCCAGCAGCAAAGTAGTGCGCTCCTACGAGCAGTACTTC.

In DNA form, the CDR3 reads TGTGCCAGCCGAGACGACAGGGGGCCTGGAAACACCATATATTTT. Protein product: CASRDDRGPGNTIYF. The chain couples TRBV27 to TRBJ1-3; 10 positions agree with TRBD1. CDR3 length: 15 residues. Trimming removed 8 bases from V and 2 bases from J; junction bases left unmatched: 6. Germline CDR1 and CDR2: MNHEY and SMNVEV (reference sequence).

This chain joins TRBV25-1 and TRBJ1-2; weak D call: TRBD1 (5 bases). V was shortened by 3 bases and J by 7 bases, with 15 bases between the two germline ends. The CDR3 contains 14 residues. Germline CDR1 is MGHDK and CDR2 is SYGVNS. CDR3 in DNA: TGTGCCAGCAGTGATCCGGGGGGAACGCTTGGCTACACCTTC. This encodes CASSDPGGTLGYTF.

V usage is TRBV28 and J usage is TRBJ1-4; D is perhaps TRBD1 (5 bases). The length of the CDR3 is 16 residues. Germline V CDR1 and CDR2: MDHEN, SYDVKM. Trimming cost V 4 bases and J 0 bases, with 12 bases left between them. CDR3 loop: CASSSHGGSTNEKLFF. CDR3 DNA sequence: TGTGCCAGCAGTTCACACGGGGGATCAACTAATGAAAAACTGTTTTTT.

This sequence joins TRBV29-1 and TRBJ1-1; D unclear. V was clipped by 7 bases and J by 8 bases, with 11 bases between them. This CDR3 region has 10 residues. CDR1 is SQVTM and CDR2 is ANQGSEA in the germline V gene. The DNA for the CDR3 is TGCAGCGGAAATTCGGGGGAAGCTTTCTTT. It specifies CSGNSGEAFF. Full variable domain (rest looked up from reference TRBV29-1 and TRBJ1-1): SAVISQKPSRDICQRGTSLTIQCQVDSQVTMMFWYRQQPGQSLTLIATANQGSEATYESGFVIDKFPISRPNLTFSTLTVSNMSPEDSSIYLCSGNSGEAFFGQGTRLTVV.

V is TRBV3-1 (or the pseudogene TRBV3-2) and J is TRBJ1-2; D gene unclear. V gave up 4 bases and J gave up 5 bases, with 14 bases separating them. The CDR3 extends over 14 amino acids. Germline lookup yields CDR1 LGHDT and CDR2 YNNKEL (reference sequence). CDR3 sequence: CASSPHGVGYGYTF. The DNA of the CDR3 is TGTGCCAGCAGCCCTCACGGGGTGGGGTATGGCTACACCTTC.

This clone occurred a few times. The chain couples TRBV5-1 to TRBJ2-3; 8 nucleotides line up with TRBD2. This CDR3 is built from 14 residues. The V gene end was trimmed by 4 bases and the J gene end by 4 bases; junction bases not matched to a gene: 5. The germline gives CDR1 SGHRS, CDR2 YFSETQ. CDR3 coding DNA: TGCGCCAGCAGCGTTAGCGGGATGCCAGATACGCAGTATTTT. Translating it yields CASSVSGMPDTQYF.

The sample holds a few counts of this clone. The chain is built from TRBV5-1 and TRBJ1-5, with unresolved D. The CDR3 extends over 14 amino acids. The germline V gene encodes CDR1 SGHRS and CDR2 YFSETQ. Trimming took 0 bases from V and 9 from J, leaving 13 bases between them. CDR3 loop: CASSLEPSRGPQHF. DNA of the CDR3: TGCGCCAGCAGCTTGGAACCAAGCCGAGGGCCCCAGCATTTT.

This rearrangement joins TRBV2 to TRBJ1-2, with 8 bases aligning to TRBD1. Germline V gene lookup returns CDR1 SNHLY and CDR2 FYNNEI. This CDR3 spans 14 amino acids. The V gene end was trimmed by 8 bases and the J gene end by 3 bases; junction bases not matched to a gene: 8. This CDR3 reads CASQGAAPYYGYTF. DNA of the CDR3: TGTGCCAGCCAGGGGGCCGCACCTTACTATGGCTACACCTTC.

The chain recombines TRBV18 with TRBJ1-2; D might be TRBD1 (5 bases). There are 15 residues in the CDR3. Per the germline V gene, CDR1 is KGHSH and CDR2 is LQKENI. V lost 3 bases, J lost 2 bases, and 13 bases lay in between. CDR3 DNA: TGTGCCAGCTCACCCAGACAGACTCCCAACTATGGCTACACCTTC. This codes for CASSPRQTPNYGYTF. The entire variable domain, with the rest obtained from reference TRBV18 and TRBJ1-2, is as follows: NAGVMQNPRHLVRRRGQEARLRCSPMKGHSHVYWYRQLPEEGLKFMVYLQKENIIDESGMPKERFSAEFPKEGPSILRIQQVVRGDSAAYFCASSPRQTPNYGYTFGSGTRLTVV.

The chain combines TRBV5-4 with TRBJ2-7; D may be TRBD1 (7 bases). Germline CDR1 reads SGHNT; CDR2 reads YYREEE (reference sequence). The CDR3 is made up of 13 amino acids. Deletions cut 3 bases from V and 3 bases from J, with 10 bases between. CDR3 residues: CASSYQGGYEQYF. In DNA, the CDR3 is TGTGCCAGCAGCTACCAGGGGGGCTACGAGCAGTACTTC.

This clone showed up just a few times. The V gene is TRBV5-1, the J gene TRBJ2-2, with a possible D match to TRBD1 (6 bases). The CDR3 runs to 14 residues. Germline CDR1 and CDR2: SGHRS and YFSETQ. Trimming cost V 0 bases and J 7 bases, with 10 bases left between them. The CDR3 DNA reads TGCGCCAGCAGCTTGGCAGGGGCGGTCGGGGAGCTGTTTTTT. Translation: CASSLAGAVGELFF.

The chain recombines TRBV28 with TRBJ2-1, with 9 bases identical to TRBD2. The germline gives CDR1 MDHEN, CDR2 SYDVKM. The CDR3 loop spans 14 amino acids. Unmatched junction bases numbered 6, after V lost 6 bases and J lost 6 bases. DNA of the CDR3: TGTGCCAGCAGGATGATAGCGGGAGTCAATGAGCAGTTCTTC. This encodes CASRMIAGVNEQFF. Using reference TRBV28 and TRBJ2-1 for the parts outside the CDR3, the full variable domain is DVKVTQSSRYLVKRTGEKVFLECVQDMDHENMFWYRQDPGLGLRLIYFSYDVKMKEKGDIPEGYSVSREKKERFSLILESASTNQTSMYLCASRMIAGVNEQFFGPGTRLTVL.

The count of this clone is one. This chain links TRBV10-3 with TRBJ2-2; 8 positions match TRBD1. The ends lost 6 bases at V and 8 bases at J; junction bases unmatched: 8. The CDR3 loop spans 14 amino acids. The germline V gene encodes CDR1 ENHRY and CDR2 SYGVKD. In nucleotides, the CDR3 is TGTGCCATCAGAGGGGACAGGACCATAGGGGAGCTGTTTTTT. It encodes CAIRGDRTIGELFF.

V usage is TRBV6-4 and J usage is TRBJ1-1; D uncertain. Germline V gene data show CDR1 as MRHNA and CDR2 as SNTAGT. The CDR3 is made up of 13 amino acids. V was shortened by 5 bases and J by 0 bases, with 7 bases between the two germline ends. The chain's CDR3 is CASSWEMNTEAFF. The CDR3 bases are TGTGCCAGCAGTTGGGAGATGAACACTGAAGCTTTCTTT.

This clone has a handful of counts. The chain employs TRBV2 and TRBJ2-2; D may be TRBD2 (5 bases). Germline CDR1 is SNHLY and CDR2 is FYNNEI. V lost 6 bases and J lost 1, with 15 bases in between. The CDR3 consists of 16 residues. The chain's CDR3 is CASRRSSRGNTGELFF. The CDR3 region has the DNA TGTGCCAGCAGGCGTTCGAGCCGGGGGAACACCGGGGAGCTGTTTTTT.

The chain carries TRBV6-5 and TRBJ1-3; maybe TRBD1 (5 bases). Germline assignment: CDR1 MNHEY and CDR2 SVGAGI. There are 13 residues in the CDR3. Deletions cut 7 bases from V and 2 bases from J, with 9 bases between. The CDR3 nucleotides are TGTGCCAGCATTGGGGCGACTGGAAACACCATATATTTT. This encodes CASIGATGNTIYF.

This chain connects TRBV6-5 to TRBJ1-5; TRBD1 aligns across 9 bases. The CDR3 covers 15 residues. CDR1 and CDR2 from the germline V gene are MNHEY and SVGAGI. V was pared by 6 bases and J by 4 bases, with 7 bases of the junction left unmatched. Here the CDR3 DNA reads TGTGCCAGCAGCCTGTCCGGGACAGGGAATCAGCCCCAGCATTTT. Translation: CASSLSGTGNQPQHF.

The rearrangement uses TRBV27 and TRBJ1-1; unclear D gene. V lost 2 bases to trimming and J lost 3 bases, with 7 bases between them. The CDR3 is made up of 13 amino acids. Per germline, CDR1 MNHEY and CDR2 SMNVEV (reference sequence). CDR3 coding DNA: TGTGCCAGCAGTTTAGTCGCGGACACTGAAGCTTTCTTT. Protein: CASSLVADTEAFF.

V gene TRBV29-1 combines with J gene TRBJ2-7, with D tentatively TRBD2 (6 bases). The germline gives CDR1 SQVTM, CDR2 ANQGSEA. The CDR3 is 15 residues long. V shed 6 bases and J shed 1 base, with 19 bases lying between them. This CDR3 is CSVAGLPRSSYEQYF. The CDR3 DNA is TGCAGCGTCGCGGGACTCCCGCGATCTTCCTACGAGCAGTACTTC.

The chain couples TRBV5-6 to TRBJ2-7; D is uncertain. The germline CDR1 and CDR2 sequences are SGHDT and YYEEEE. The CDR3 contains 13 residues. Deletions cut 2 bases from V and 1 base from J, with 7 bases between. For the CDR3, the DNA is TGTGCCAGCAGCTTCGTACTTTCCTACGAGCAGTACTTC. Protein sequence: CASSFVLSYEQYF.

There are a few counts of this clone. The CDR3 DNA reads TGCGCCAGCAGTGAGTCCAATAGCGGGGTAAATACGCAGTATTTT. Residues: CASSESNSGVNTQYF. The chain joins TRBV10-1 to TRBJ2-3, with 8 positions matching TRBD2. Germline lookup yields CDR1 WNHNN and CDR2 SYGVQD (reference sequence). The CDR3 loop spans 15 amino acids. V shed 0 bases, J shed 7 bases, and the junction held 6 bases outside the gene matches.